This is a list of T cell receptor beta chains from one sample in a study of T-cell memory formation after mild COVID-19. MiXCR, applied by TCRdb to the 5' RACE reads, yields one record per CDR3 protein. The data show 550,000 to 700,000 distinct CDR3 sequences, approximately 18% seen once. Material: PBMCs or a T cell subset sorted from them (not recorded which). The receptors come from an adult woman who had mild COVID-19 (a few samples of this study predate the infection). Cell type and time point are not known. Each CDR3 is given with its conserved first and last residue. The order of the fields is D gene, J gene, V gene, clone size, CDR3 protein, CDR3 DNA. D genes are given only for firm matches. A clone size is listed for some rows: how often the clone was seen (once, few, many), or a class if it is expanded.

D gene: TRBD1; J gene: TRBJ1-5; V gene: TRBV29-1; clone size: few; CDR3 protein: CSVLMWGTEYSNQPQHF; CDR3 DNA: TGCAGCGTATTAATGTGGGGGACAGAGTATAGCAATCAGCCCCAGCATTTT
D gene: NA; J gene: TRBJ2-5; V gene: TRBV9; clone size: NA; CDR3 protein: CASSGEQFGETQYF; CDR3 DNA: TGTGCCAGCAGCGGGGAACAATTCGGAGAGACCCAGTACTTC
D gene: TRBD2; J gene: TRBJ2-3; V gene: TRBV24-1; clone size: NA; CDR3 protein: CATSGRTRSTQYF; CDR3 DNA: TGTGCCACCAGTGGTCGGACTAGAAGTACGCAGTATTTT
D gene: TRBD1; J gene: TRBJ1-2; V gene: TRBV5-1; clone size: few; CDR3 protein: CASSLGGQGNYGYTF; CDR3 DNA: TGCGCCAGCAGCTTGGGAGGACAGGGAAACTATGGCTACACCTTC
D gene: TRBD2; J gene: TRBJ2-5; V gene: TRBV5-6; clone size: NA; CDR3 protein: CASSSSSGGETQYF; CDR3 DNA: TGTGCCAGCAGCTCCTCTAGCGGGGGAGAGACCCAGTACTTC
D gene: TRBD1; J gene: TRBJ2-5; V gene: TRBV7-9; clone size: few; CDR3 protein: CASSFQISGTGIETQYF; CDR3 DNA: TGTGCCAGCAGCTTCCAAATATCCGGGACAGGGATAGAGACCCAGTACTTC
D gene: NA; J gene: TRBJ1-5; V gene: TRBV18; clone size: NA; CDR3 protein: CASSPLSGPINQPQHF; CDR3 DNA: TGTGCCAGCTCACCACTTTCTGGGCCCATCAATCAGCCCCAGCATTTT
D gene: NA; J gene: TRBJ1-6; V gene: TRBV30; clone size: NA; CDR3 protein: CAWTRTDANSPLHF; CDR3 DNA: TGTGCCTGGACGCGGACAGACGCTAATTCACCCCTCCACTTT
D gene: NA; J gene: TRBJ1-1; V gene: TRBV5-5; clone size: NA; CDR3 protein: CASSWPGTENTEAFF; CDR3 DNA: TGTGCCAGCAGCTGGCCGGGGACCGAGAACACTGAAGCTTTCTTT
D gene: NA; J gene: TRBJ2-6; V gene: TRBV5-1; clone size: NA; CDR3 protein: CASRVGLQSGSGDNVLTF; CDR3 DNA: TGCGCCAGCAGGGTAGGACTCCAAAGCGGGTCTGGGGACAACGTCCTGACTTTC
D gene: TRBD2; J gene: TRBJ2-1; V gene: TRBV7-2; clone size: many; CDR3 protein: CASRASGGHEQFF; CDR3 DNA: TGTGCCAGCAGAGCCTCGGGAGGTCATGAGCAGTTCTTC
D gene: NA; J gene: TRBJ2-1; V gene: TRBV5-1; clone size: few; CDR3 protein: CASSLPDIYNEQFF; CDR3 DNA: TGCGCCAGCAGCTTGCCGGACATCTACAATGAGCAGTTCTTC
D gene: NA; J gene: TRBJ2-3; V gene: TRBV7-2; clone size: many; CDR3 protein: CASSLVGRDTQYF; CDR3 DNA: TGTGCCAGCAGCTTAGTGGGTAGGGATACGCAGTATTTT
D gene: NA; J gene: TRBJ2-7; V gene: TRBV3-1; clone size: NA; CDR3 protein: CASSPASGKDYEQYF; CDR3 DNA: TGTGCCAGCAGCCCAGCCTCAGGGAAGGACTACGAGCAGTACTTC
D gene: NA; J gene: TRBJ1-6; V gene: TRBV3-1; clone size: many; CDR3 protein: CASGAQALNSPLHF; CDR3 DNA: TGTGCCAGCGGGGCGCAGGCGCTTAATTCACCCCTCCACTTT
D gene: NA; J gene: TRBJ2-1; V gene: TRBV5-1; clone size: few; CDR3 protein: CASQEGSNEQFF; CDR3 DNA: TGCGCCAGCCAAGAGGGAAGCAATGAGCAGTTCTTC
D gene: NA; J gene: TRBJ2-1; V gene: TRBV29-1; clone size: few; CDR3 protein: CSVEYAGEVYNEQFF; CDR3 DNA: TGCAGCGTTGAATACGCAGGGGAGGTCTACAATGAGCAGTTCTTC
D gene: TRBD2; J gene: TRBJ2-2; V gene: TRBV5-1; clone size: NA; CDR3 protein: CASSYASGGRIKNTGELFF; CDR3 DNA: TGCGCCAGCAGCTATGCTAGCGGGGGGCGTATTAAGAACACCGGGGAGCTGTTTTTT
D gene: NA; J gene: TRBJ1-2; V gene: TRBV4-1; clone size: many; CDR3 protein: CASSPSGPYGYTF; CDR3 DNA: TGCGCCAGCAGCCCATCTGGGCCCTATGGCTACACCTTC
D gene: TRBD1; J gene: TRBJ2-1; V gene: TRBV4-2; clone size: few; CDR3 protein: CASSRDRGSSYNEQFF; CDR3 DNA: TGTGCCAGCAGCCGAGACAGGGGGAGCTCCTACAATGAGCAGTTCTTC
D gene: NA; J gene: TRBJ1-1; V gene: TRBV6-1; clone size: few; CDR3 protein: CASTLEGGENTEAFF; CDR3 DNA: TGTGCCAGCACCCTTGAGGGGGGAGAGAACACTGAAGCTTTCTTT
D gene: NA; J gene: TRBJ2-3; V gene: TRBV2; clone size: NA; CDR3 protein: CASITRADTQYF; CDR3 DNA: TGTGCCAGCATAACCCGGGCAGATACGCAGTATTTT
D gene: NA; J gene: TRBJ2-1; V gene: TRBV12-3/TRBV12-4; clone size: NA; CDR3 protein: CASSLGAGRLGEQFF; CDR3 DNA: TGTGCCAGCAGTTTGGGAGCGGGTCGCTTAGGGGAGCAGTTCTTC
D gene: TRBD1; J gene: TRBJ2-7; V gene: TRBV19; clone size: few; CDR3 protein: CASSPRWTGMDEQYF; CDR3 DNA: TGTGCCAGTAGTCCCCGCTGGACAGGGATGGACGAGCAGTACTTC
D gene: TRBD1; J gene: TRBJ1-2; V gene: TRBV25-1; clone size: few; CDR3 protein: CASSEFLDRGHGYTF; CDR3 DNA: TGTGCCAGCAGTGAATTCTTGGACAGGGGTCATGGCTACACCTTC
D gene: NA; J gene: TRBJ2-2; V gene: TRBV29-1; clone size: many; CDR3 protein: CSVVSNTGELFF; CDR3 DNA: TGCAGCGTTGTCTCGAACACCGGGGAGCTGTTTTTT
D gene: NA; J gene: TRBJ2-7; V gene: TRBV10-3; clone size: few; CDR3 protein: CAISENYEQYF; CDR3 DNA: TGTGCCATCAGTGAGAACTACGAGCAGTACTTC
D gene: NA; J gene: TRBJ1-1; V gene: TRBV4-1; clone size: few; CDR3 protein: CASTPRGAGAYTEAFF; CDR3 DNA: TGCGCCAGCACCCCAAGGGGGGCGGGGGCGTACACTGAAGCTTTCTTT
D gene: NA; J gene: TRBJ2-1; V gene: TRBV9; clone size: NA; CDR3 protein: CASSSWGPTYNEQFF; CDR3 DNA: TGTGCCAGCAGCTCGTGGGGACCCACCTACAATGAGCAGTTCTTC
D gene: NA; J gene: TRBJ2-2; V gene: TRBV12-3/TRBV12-4; clone size: NA; CDR3 protein: CASTPWRTGELFF; CDR3 DNA: TGTGCCAGCACCCCCTGGAGGACCGGGGAGCTGTTTTTT
D gene: NA; J gene: TRBJ2-3; V gene: TRBV4-3; clone size: few; CDR3 protein: CASSQERGIWTDTQYF; CDR3 DNA: TGCGCCAGCAGCCAAGAACGCGGGATCTGGACAGATACGCAGTATTTT
D gene: NA; J gene: TRBJ2-1; V gene: TRBV20-1; clone size: many; CDR3 protein: CSARVKDNEQFF; CDR3 DNA: TGCAGTGCTAGAGTTAAGGATAATGAGCAGTTCTTC
D gene: NA; J gene: TRBJ2-7; V gene: TRBV4-3; clone size: few; CDR3 protein: CASSQDLGERYEQYF; CDR3 DNA: TGCGCCAGCAGCCAAGACTTGGGGGAGCGCTACGAGCAGTACTTC
D gene: NA; J gene: TRBJ1-6; V gene: TRBV6-1; clone size: NA; CDR3 protein: CASTGVNNSPLHF; CDR3 DNA: TGTGCCAGTACAGGAGTTAATAATTCACCCCTCCACTTT
D gene: TRBD1; J gene: TRBJ2-2; V gene: TRBV20-1; clone size: NA; CDR3 protein: CSARVEDRVTTGELFF; CDR3 DNA: TGCAGTGCCCGAGTGGAGGACAGGGTAACCACCGGGGAGCTGTTTTTT
D gene: NA; J gene: TRBJ2-1; V gene: TRBV10-3; clone size: few; CDR3 protein: CAISASEAYNDEQFF; CDR3 DNA: TGTGCCATCAGTGCATCGGAAGCCTACAATGATGAGCAGTTCTTC
D gene: NA; J gene: TRBJ1-4; V gene: TRBV5-6; clone size: few; CDR3 protein: CASSLGAPNEKLFF; CDR3 DNA: TGTGCCAGCAGCTTGGGAGCACCGAATGAAAAACTGTTTTTT
D gene: TRBD1; J gene: TRBJ2-3; V gene: TRBV4-2; clone size: few; CDR3 protein: CASSQGQGGDTQYF; CDR3 DNA: TGTGCCAGCAGCCAGGGACAGGGTGGAGATACGCAGTATTTT
D gene: NA; J gene: TRBJ2-5; V gene: TRBV20-1; clone size: NA; CDR3 protein: CSARDRAPSETQYF; CDR3 DNA: TGCAGTGCTAGAGATCGGGCCCCGTCGGAGACCCAGTACTTC
D gene: NA; J gene: TRBJ2-2; V gene: TRBV5-5; clone size: few; CDR3 protein: CASSWGGRDTGELFF; CDR3 DNA: TGTGCCAGCAGCTGGGGGGGCCGGGACACCGGGGAGCTGTTTTTT
D gene: NA; J gene: TRBJ2-7; V gene: TRBV6-1; clone size: few; CDR3 protein: CASRDFGREQYF; CDR3 DNA: TGTGCCAGCAGAGACTTCGGGCGGGAGCAGTACTTC
D gene: TRBD2; J gene: TRBJ2-5; V gene: TRBV4-1; clone size: NA; CDR3 protein: CASSPEAGGVYQETQYF; CDR3 DNA: TGCGCCAGCAGCCCAGAAGCGGGGGGGGTTTACCAAGAGACCCAGTACTTC
D gene: TRBD2; J gene: TRBJ2-4; V gene: TRBV11-3; clone size: once; CDR3 protein: CASSHSGSRNIQYF; CDR3 DNA: TGTGCCAGCAGTCATAGCGGGAGTCGCAACATTCAGTACTTC
D gene: NA; J gene: TRBJ1-2; V gene: TRBV29-1; clone size: NA; CDR3 protein: CSVVGQTSNYGYTF; CDR3 DNA: TGCAGCGTTGTAGGTCAGACCTCTAACTATGGCTACACCTTC
D gene: TRBD2; J gene: TRBJ2-7; V gene: TRBV9; clone size: NA; CDR3 protein: CASSVGSGGTATYEQYF; CDR3 DNA: TGTGCCAGCAGCGTAGGTAGCGGGGGAACAGCTACCTACGAGCAGTACTTC